Listed below are T cell receptor beta chains from one sample, sequenced in a study of identical twins. TCRdb reanalysed the 5' RACE reads using MiXCR and keeps one entry per CDR3 protein. The sample consists of 450,000 or so distinct CDR3 sequences, approximately 15% of them appearing once. This same sample was also part of a study on yellow fever vaccine responses in identical twins.

Sequencing was carried out using CD4+ T cells sorted from blood. Receptors originate from a woman younger than 30 in good health. Each CDR3 is given without its conserved first and last residue. Fields, in order: CDR3 protein, D gene, V gene. A D gene is named only where the DNA matches it firmly.

ASSPPGRRTSTQY,NA,TRBV6-1
ASSPGVEETQY,NA,TRBV5-1
ASSYQGQNSPLH,NA,TRBV6-5
ASSRDNQPTGELF,NA,TRBV18
SAIQPTGGRTGELF,TRBD1,TRBV20-1
ASSQEEAGGPWAKNIQY,TRBD2,TRBV4-1
SAWGDTDTQY,NA,TRBV20-1
ASTSGGVRHEQY,NA,TRBV21-1
ASTIGAREF,NA,TRBV12-3/TRBV12-4
ASSETGKSYEQY,NA,TRBV25-1
ASSLSWGPEETQY,NA,TRBV7-2
ASSLERPGTGGEKLF,TRBD1,TRBV11-2
ASSTGLAGGAGELF,TRBD2,TRBV5-1
ASRPGVGYGYT,NA,TRBV6-1
AISERQGADTQY,TRBD1,TRBV10-3
AISGDRDNNEQF,TRBD1,TRBV10-3
SASLSVGKWYGYT,NA,TRBV20-1
ASSQQGVYEQY,NA,TRBV5-1
SARTSGRRVEQF,TRBD2,TRBV20-1
ASSQTRGRGHEQY,TRBD1,TRBV6-1
ASSLDGQGSNEQF,TRBD1,TRBV7-7
ASSQETSGTDTQY,TRBD2,TRBV4-2
SARGLAGVYNEQF,TRBD2,TRBV20-1
ASSLVVGGLPEAF,NA,TRBV5-1
ASSRKPAGNYNEQF,NA,TRBV7-9
ASSLVGQGYNSPLH,NA,TRBV12-3/TRBV12-4
ASSQGAQGEAGELF,TRBD1,TRBV4-2
SARGRRGALNNEQF,NA,TRBV20-1
ASSDGGGRTDTQY,TRBD2,TRBV2
ASGRDSDSYEQY,TRBD1,TRBV28
ASSQELAGYSGELF,TRBD2,TRBV4-1
ASGTSGSYEQY,TRBD2,TRBV7-2
ASRAPGTTSAYEQY,TRBD2,TRBV12-3/TRBV12-4
ASSLGDRRSTDTQY,TRBD1,TRBV5-1
ASSANTGQVTDTQY,NA,TRBV5-1
ASSLSGTGAF,NA,TRBV5-6
ASSYSLGTEAF,NA,TRBV6-6
SAQIQREY,NA,TRBV20-1
ASSYYEGSYNEQF,NA,TRBV6-2/TRBV6-3
ASSLAQGDTGELF,NA,TRBV5-1
ASSLGLLANSYNEQF,NA,TRBV5-1
ASSLRQGPSYGYT,TRBD1,TRBV3-1
ASSDGLAGASTGELF,TRBD2,TRBV11-1
ASMAGGTGAHEQY,TRBD1,TRBV6-2/TRBV6-3
ATDEGNTGELF,NA,TRBV15
ASSPFGGQETQY,NA,TRBV7-2
SVGGNPYEQY,NA,TRBV29-1
ASTSFGTGTKGSYNEQF,TRBD1,TRBV6-2/TRBV6-3
ASRTGLAGTGF,TRBD2,TRBV2
ASSPPGELF,NA,TRBV12-3/TRBV12-4
ASSPPRGLRGNNLDTQY,NA,TRBV11-1
ATSRVGFYNEQF,NA,TRBV15
ASSEPWGQGTGELF,NA,TRBV2
ASSKTQTYEQY,NA,TRBV7-2